The source of this T cell receptor beta chain is a study of shared clonotypes between healthy human individuals. TCRdb's copy holds only in-frame clones and misses some; the assay was immunoSEQ multiplex PCR. The sample lists fewer than 650,000 clones, 75% to 85% occurring once. A word on this clone: The antigen is not known.

Overall study results and limits: Blood alone was sampled, and tissue repertoires likely differ.

From germline, CDR1 is MDHEN and CDR2 SYDVKM. This CDR3 comprises 14 residues. V lost 5 bases and J 6 bases, leaving 14 bases between the germline ends. The V call is TRBV28, the J call TRBJ1-5; D may be TRBD1 (6 bases). The sequence derives from a woman aged 40 to 50 in good health. Some clones in this sample may be carry-over from other donors' samples. Sequenced material: PBMCs. CDR3 sequence: CASSEGSGAQPQHF. CDR3 DNA: TGTGCCAGCAGTGAGGGGTCGGGGGCTCAGCCCCAGCATTTT.